These 9 T cell receptor beta chains came from one sample sequenced in a study of OX40 agonist ivuxolimab in advanced cancers. Measured with immunoSEQ multiplex PCR; TCRdb has only the in-frame clones, and not every one. The table includes 130,000 or so clones, more than 85% detected once. Sequences were derived from CD4+ or CD8+ T cells sorted from blood, sampled in a trial of the OX40 agonist ivuxolimab. These receptor sequences come from an adult with an advanced solid tumor such as melanoma, head and neck, liver or kidney cancer.

The chain has TRBV5-1 and TRBJ1-6; D is unresolved. Between the trimmed V and J ends, which lost 3 bases and 0 bases, there was a span of 10 bases. Germline assignment: CDR1 SGHRS and CDR2 YFSETQ. This CDR3 has 16 residues. DNA of the CDR3: TGCGCCAGCAGCTATACCGCGAGCTCCTATAATTCACCCCTCCACTTT. Its protein is CASSYTASSYNSPLHF.

Comment on this clone: The junction and the germline gene differ at one end; a read error may be behind it. Here the CDR3 reads CASSSGRGQGEQYF. In nucleotides, the CDR3 is TGTGCTAGCAGCTCCGGACGAGGTCAAGGGGAGCAGTACTTC. The V call is TRBV7-7, the J call TRBJ2-7, with no clear D. The CDR3 contains 14 residues. Germline CDR1 SSHAT, CDR2 FNYEAQ (reference sequence).

The chain combines TRBV2 with TRBJ1-1, with D hard to call. The length of the CDR3 is 14 residues. Germline V gene sequence: CDR1 SNHLY, CDR2 FYNNEI. V lost 7 bases, J lost 6 bases, and 18 bases lay in between. The CDR3 DNA reads TGTGCCAGCATGAGATCGGAGGTTTCGGCTGAAGCTTTCTTT. Amino acids: CASMRSEVSAEAFF.

The V and J genes are TRBV6-1 and TRBJ2-2, with 10 bases that match TRBD2. This CDR3 comprises 17 residues. Trimming removed 2 bases from V and 5 bases from J; junction bases left unmatched: 8. Per germline, CDR1 MNHNS and CDR2 SASEGT. The CDR3 bases are TGTGCCAGCAGTGAATGGAGCGGGGGGGCGAGTACCGGGGAGCTGTTTTTT. Translating gives CASSEWSGGASTGELFF.

The J gene is TRBJ1-4, the V gene TRBV5-6; no firm D call. This CDR3 region has 14 residues. The germline V gene encodes CDR1 SGHDT and CDR2 YYEEEE. Trimming removed 1 base at V and 8 bases at J, with 12 bases between. The CDR3 coding sequence is TGTGCCAGCAGCTTGCTCCAGGCTGCGGAAAAACTGTTTTTT. Translated, it gives CASSLLQAAEKLFF.

The V and J genes are TRBV27 and TRBJ2-3; possible D gene TRBD1, 5 bases. Germline V lookup: CDR1 MNHEY, CDR2 SMNVEV (reference sequence). The CDR3 runs 12 residues. V was pared by 8 bases and J by 5 bases, with 11 bases between. As DNA, the CDR3 is TGTGCCAGCGGCAGGGTTTTAGATACGCAGTATTTT. Its protein product is CASGRVLDTQYF.

The chain links TRBV29-1 to TRBJ1-1; D call uncertain. There are 11 residues in the CDR3. Trimming took off 6 bases at V and 2 bases at J, with 7 bases between the two ends. CDR1 SQVTM and CDR2 ANQGSEA come from the germline V gene. The CDR3 DNA is TGCAGCGTCCATCCCAACACTGAAGCTTTCTTT. It is translated as CSVHPNTEAFF.

The chain employs TRBV18 and TRBJ1-3, with 7 nucleotides matching TRBD1. In germline, CDR1 is KGHSH, CDR2 LQKENI. V gave up 8 bases and J gave up 0 bases; unmatched junction bases: 7. The CDR3 has 15 residues. The CDR3 region is CASRDSLSSGNTIYF. The DNA for the CDR3 is TGTGCCAGCCGGGACAGTCTGTCCTCTGGAAACACCATATATTTT.

CDR3 DNA sequence: TGTGCCAGCAGCTTAGCTATACAGGGGCTCGAAGCTTTCTTT. Translated, it gives CASSLAIQGLEAFF. The V call is TRBV7-9, the J call TRBJ1-1, with 7 bases identical to TRBD1. The V gene end was trimmed by 0 bases and the J gene end by 8 bases; junction bases not matched to a gene: 6. The CDR3 length is 14 residues. Germline V lookup: CDR1 SEHNR, CDR2 FQNEAQ (reference sequence).